The 5 T cell receptor beta chains below were found in one sample sequenced in a study of T cell responses to AZD1222 COVID-19 vaccine. Libraries were prepared by immunoSEQ multiplex PCR; TCRdb keeps only in-frame clonotypes and omits some of them. This table has under 35,000 clones, around nine tenths appearing once. The sample in question was peripheral blood, obtained 28 days after the second AZD1222 dose. These receptors were taken from an adult who received the AZD1222 COVID-19 vaccine.

Only one count was recorded for this clone. This chain uses TRBV29-1 with TRBJ1-2; the D gene is possibly TRBD1 (6 bases). The germline V gene encodes CDR1 SQVTM and CDR2 ANQGSEA. The CDR3 has 13 residues. Trimming pared 7 bases from V and 4 bases from J, leaving 16 bases between. The CDR3 nucleotides read TGCAGCGGGTCTGAGGGGGGGGCCTATGGCTACACCTTC. This gives the protein CSGSEGGAYGYTF. The whole variable domain, filled in from reference TRBV29-1 and TRBJ1-2, reads SAVISQKPSRDICQRGTSLTIQCQVDSQVTMMFWYRQQPGQSLTLIATANQGSEATYESGFVIDKFPISRPNLTFSTLTVSNMSPEDSSIYLCSGSEGGAYGYTFGSGTRLTVV.

V usage is TRBV5-4 and J usage is TRBJ1-3, with 10 bases lining up with TRBD1. CDR1 is SGHNT, CDR2 YYREEE, per germline (reference sequence). This CDR3 has 16 residues. With 3 bases clipped from V and 0 bases from J, the junction kept 3 bases outside the gene matches. DNA of the CDR3: TGTGCCAGCAGCTGGGGACAGGGGAGCTCTGGAAACACCATATATTTT. As protein: CASSWGQGSSGNTIYF. Full variable domain (rest looked up from reference TRBV5-4 and TRBJ1-3): ETGVTQSPTHLIKTRGQQVTLRCSSQSGHNTVSWYQQALGQGPQFIFQYYREEENGRGNFPPRFSGLQFPNYSSELNVNALELDDSALYLCASSWGQGSSGNTIYFGEGSWLTVV.

This clone was seen a single time. The genes are TRBV11-2 and TRBJ2-1; 8 bases agree with TRBD2. V was pared by 0 bases and J by 9 bases, with 7 bases of the junction left unmatched. There are 15 residues in the CDR3. Germline assignment: CDR1 SGHAT and CDR2 FQNNGV. Here the CDR3 reads CASSLDFRGGPEQFF. The CDR3 coding sequence is TGTGCCAGCAGCTTAGATTTCCGGGGGGGCCCTGAGCAGTTCTTC.

The genes are TRBV7-3 and TRBJ1-6; no reliable D call. Trimming left V 2 bases short and J 6 bases short, with 11 bases between. CDR1 and CDR2 from the germline V gene are SGHTA and FQGTGA. The CDR3 loop spans 15 amino acids. CDR3 region: CASSLRGRTNSPLHF. The CDR3 DNA follows: TGTGCCAGCAGCTTACGTGGCAGGACTAATTCACCCCTCCACTTT.

The count of this clone is one. The rearrangement uses TRBV6-2 or TRBV6-3 and TRBJ1-5; D uncertain. The CDR3 contains 18 residues. The germline V gene encodes CDR1 MNHEY and CDR2 SVGEGT. The germline V and J ends were trimmed by 2 bases and 1 base, with 18 bases remaining between them. CDR3 bases: TGTGCCAGCAGTTACGCAGTCTGGGGTAGGAGAAGCAATCAGCCCCAGCATTTT. Its translation: CASSYAVWGRRSNQPQHF.